Detailed here is one T cell receptor beta chain. What it binds is unknown. Memory CD4+ T cells were sorted as CD4+CD45RO+CD25- cells. Germline assignment: CDR1 MGHRA and CDR2 YSYEKL. This CDR3 spans 15 amino acids. With V trimmed by 4 bases and J by 6 bases, 9 bases remained unmatched. General observations from the study: Whole repertoires were not studied in the larger cohort, only one V-J beta rearrangement.

Constant-region reverse primers amplified full-length variable regions, followed by semi-nested Nested Universal Primer A PCR. TCRdb called the 5' RACE reads again in MiXCR, with one record for every CDR3 protein. The sample lists around 6,400 distinct CDR3 sequences, around 60% occurring once. Sequenced material: tumor-infiltrating memory CD4+ T cells sorted from the breast tumor. Noted subset: memory CD4+ T cells, CD4+CD45RO+CD25-. V gene TRBV4-1 combines with J gene TRBJ1-2; 9 positions agree with TRBD1. The TCR originated in a female donor with breast cancer. The CDR3 DNA is TGCGCCAGCAGCCCTCACGACAGGGGGAAGAATGGCTACACCTTC. Translating gives CASSPHDRGKNGYTF.